Described below is a single T cell receptor (beta chain) sequence and its context. Antigen: not known. CDR3 length equals 18 residues. Germline loops: CDR1 MNHNS, CDR2 SASEGT. This record belongs to a study of cytomegalovirus exposure and HLA in healthy donors. Study-level results: As confirmed in vitro, three CMV-associated chains were specific for CMV antigens. According to reports, the classifier identified cytomegalovirus status with high specificity and sensitivity. Subsequent analysis found a tendency for first-cohort TCR clusters to co-occur within the 95 to 150 validation repertoires.

Clones were read by immunoSEQ multiplex PCR, and TCRdb kept only the in-frame ones, dropping some. The sample lists about 160,000 clones; roughly 90% were seen once. Sequencing used PBMCs. The receptor comes from a woman aged 18-30 years in good health and CMV-seropositive. The chain couples TRBV6-1 to TRBJ2-5, with 10 bases that match TRBD1. The closer fit of TRBJ2-7 to the DNA end suggests the J call may be wrong. The CDR3 protein is CASSGSGTGAANFYEQYF. CDR3 DNA sequence: TGTGCCAGCAGTGGTTCCGGGACAGGGGCCGCTAACTTCTACGAGCAGTACTTC.